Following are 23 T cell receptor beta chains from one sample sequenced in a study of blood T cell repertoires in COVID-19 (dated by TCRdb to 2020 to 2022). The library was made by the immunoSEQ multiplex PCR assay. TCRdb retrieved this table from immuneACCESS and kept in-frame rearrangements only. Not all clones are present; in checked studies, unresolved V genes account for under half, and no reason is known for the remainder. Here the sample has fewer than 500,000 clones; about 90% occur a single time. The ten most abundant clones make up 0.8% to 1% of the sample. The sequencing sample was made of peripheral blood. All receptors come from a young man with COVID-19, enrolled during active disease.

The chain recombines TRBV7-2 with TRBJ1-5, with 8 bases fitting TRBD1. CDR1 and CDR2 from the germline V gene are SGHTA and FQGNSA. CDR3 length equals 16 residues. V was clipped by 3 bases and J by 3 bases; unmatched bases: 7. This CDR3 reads CASSLMAGGTNQPQHF. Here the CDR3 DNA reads TGTGCCAGCAGCTTGATGGCAGGGGGCACCAATCAGCCCCAGCATTTT.

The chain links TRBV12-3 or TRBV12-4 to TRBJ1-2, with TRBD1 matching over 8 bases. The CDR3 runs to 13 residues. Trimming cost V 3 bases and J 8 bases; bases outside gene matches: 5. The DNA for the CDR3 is TGTGCCAGCAGTTTGAGTCAGGGGGCCGGCTACACCTTC. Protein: CASSLSQGAGYTF.

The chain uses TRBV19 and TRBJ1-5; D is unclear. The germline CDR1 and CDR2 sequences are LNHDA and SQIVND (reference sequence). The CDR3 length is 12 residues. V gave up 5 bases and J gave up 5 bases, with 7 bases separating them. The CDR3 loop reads CASSDIYQPQHF. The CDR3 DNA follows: TGTGCCAGTAGTGACATATATCAGCCCCAGCATTTT.

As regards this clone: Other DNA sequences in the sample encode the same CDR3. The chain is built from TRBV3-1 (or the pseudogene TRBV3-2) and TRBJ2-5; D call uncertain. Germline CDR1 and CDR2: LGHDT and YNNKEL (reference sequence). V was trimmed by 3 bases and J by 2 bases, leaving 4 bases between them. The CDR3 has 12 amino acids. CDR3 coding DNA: TGTGCCAGCAGCCAGGCTCAAGAGACCCAGTACTTC. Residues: CASSQAQETQYF.

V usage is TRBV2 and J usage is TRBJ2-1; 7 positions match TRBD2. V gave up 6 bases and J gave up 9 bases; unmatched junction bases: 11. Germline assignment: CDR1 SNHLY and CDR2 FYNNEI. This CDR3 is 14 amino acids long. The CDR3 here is CASRSMGGDVEQFF. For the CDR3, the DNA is TGTGCCAGCAGGTCCATGGGAGGGGACGTTGAGCAGTTCTTC.

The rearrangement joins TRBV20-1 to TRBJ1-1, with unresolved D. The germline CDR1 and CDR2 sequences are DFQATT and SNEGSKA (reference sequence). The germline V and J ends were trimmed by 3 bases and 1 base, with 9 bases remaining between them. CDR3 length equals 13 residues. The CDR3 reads CSASVGENTEAFF. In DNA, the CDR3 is TGCAGTGCTAGTGTCGGGGAGAACACTGAAGCTTTCTTT.

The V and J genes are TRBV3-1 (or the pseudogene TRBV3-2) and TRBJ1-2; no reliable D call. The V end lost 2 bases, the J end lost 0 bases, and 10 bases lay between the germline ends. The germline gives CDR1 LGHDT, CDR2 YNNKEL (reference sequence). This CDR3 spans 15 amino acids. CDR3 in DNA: TGTGCCAGCAGCCAATATGCGGTCCCTAACTATGGCTACACCTTC. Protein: CASSQYAVPNYGYTF.

The CDR3 protein is CASSSTREWATNEKLFF. CDR3 bases: TGTGCCAGCAGCTCAACCAGGGAATGGGCAACTAATGAAAAACTGTTTTTT. The chain combines TRBV7-8 with TRBJ1-4, with a weak D call TRBD1 (5 bases). CDR1 is SGHVS and CDR2 is FQNEAQ in the germline V gene. Deletions cut 4 bases from V and 0 bases from J, with 15 bases between. The CDR3 runs 17 residues. Full variable domain (missing parts from reference TRBV7-8 and TRBJ1-4): GAGVSQSPRYKVAKRGQDVALRCDPISGHVSLFWYQQALGQGPEFLTYFQNEAQLDKSGLPSDRFFAERPEGSVSTLKIQRTQQEDSAVYLCASSSTREWATNEKLFFGSGTQLSVL.

For the CDR3, the DNA is TGTGCCAGCAGCTTAGCAGACAGGCTCGGCAATGAGCAGTTCTTC. Translation gives CASSLADRLGNEQFF. The J gene is TRBJ2-1, the V gene TRBV11-3; possible D gene TRBD1, 6 bases. Looked up from germline, CDR1 is SGHNT and CDR2 is YENEEA. The CDR3 consists of 15 residues. Trimming pared 1 base from V and 6 bases from J, leaving 13 bases between.

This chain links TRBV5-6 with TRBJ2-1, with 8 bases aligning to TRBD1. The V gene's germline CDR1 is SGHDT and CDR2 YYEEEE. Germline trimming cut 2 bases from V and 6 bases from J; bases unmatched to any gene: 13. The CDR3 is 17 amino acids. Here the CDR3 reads CASSLFYLGTGPNEQFF. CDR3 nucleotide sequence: TGTGCCAGCAGCTTATTTTACCTAGGGACAGGCCCCAATGAGCAGTTCTTC.

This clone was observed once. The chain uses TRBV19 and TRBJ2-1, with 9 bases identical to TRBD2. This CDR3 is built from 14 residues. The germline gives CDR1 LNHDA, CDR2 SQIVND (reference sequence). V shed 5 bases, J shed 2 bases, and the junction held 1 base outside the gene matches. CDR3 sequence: CASSVAGAYNEQFF. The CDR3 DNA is TGTGCCAGTAGTGTAGCGGGGGCCTACAATGAGCAGTTCTTC.

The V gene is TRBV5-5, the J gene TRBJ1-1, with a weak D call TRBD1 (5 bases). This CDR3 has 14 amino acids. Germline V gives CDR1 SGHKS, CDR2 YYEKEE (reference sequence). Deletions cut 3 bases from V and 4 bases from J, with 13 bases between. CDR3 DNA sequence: TGTGCCAGCAGCTGGATGGGGGGATCCACTGAAGCTTTCTTT. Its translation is CASSWMGGSTEAFF. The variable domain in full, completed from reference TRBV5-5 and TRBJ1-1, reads DAGVTQSPTHLIKTRGQQVTLRCSPISGHKSVSWYQQVLGQGPQFIFQYYEKEERGRGNFPDRFSARQFPNYSSELNVNALLLGDSALYLCASSWMGGSTEAFFGQGTRLTVV.

DNA of the CDR3: TGTGCCAGCTCCCTCGCGGGTCTGAGCTCTGGGGCCAACGTCCTGACTTTC. Encoded protein: CASSLAGLSSGANVLTF. The chain joins TRBV7-9 to TRBJ2-6, with D perhaps matching TRBD2 (5 bases). V was shortened by 8 bases and J by 0 bases, with 17 bases between the two germline ends. In germline, CDR1 is SEHNR, CDR2 FQNEAQ (reference sequence). This CDR3 comprises 17 residues.

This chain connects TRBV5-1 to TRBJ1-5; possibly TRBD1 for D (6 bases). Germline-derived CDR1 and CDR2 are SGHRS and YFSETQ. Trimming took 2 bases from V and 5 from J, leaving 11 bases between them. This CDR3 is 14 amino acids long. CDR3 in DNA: TGCGCCAGCAGCTTACGAGGGGGGGATCAGCCCCAGCATTTT. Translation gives CASSLRGGDQPQHF.

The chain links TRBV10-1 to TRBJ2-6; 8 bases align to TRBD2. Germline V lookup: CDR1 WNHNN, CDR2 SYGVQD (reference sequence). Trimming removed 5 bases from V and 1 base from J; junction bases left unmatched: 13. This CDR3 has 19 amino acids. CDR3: CASSRVRTSRESGANVLTF. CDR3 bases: TGCGCCAGCAGTCGAGTACGGACTAGCCGCGAATCTGGGGCCAACGTCCTGACTTTC.

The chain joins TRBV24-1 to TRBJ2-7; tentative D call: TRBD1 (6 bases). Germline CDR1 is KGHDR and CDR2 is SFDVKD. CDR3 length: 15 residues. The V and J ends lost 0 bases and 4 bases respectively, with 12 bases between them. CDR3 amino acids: CATSDLGITGYEQYF. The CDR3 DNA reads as TGTGCCACCAGTGATTTGGGAATAACAGGGTACGAGCAGTACTTC.

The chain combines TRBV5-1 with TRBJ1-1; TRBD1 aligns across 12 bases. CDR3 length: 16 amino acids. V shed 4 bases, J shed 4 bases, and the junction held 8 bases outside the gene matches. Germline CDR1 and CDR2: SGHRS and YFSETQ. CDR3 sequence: CASSDGTGGLGTEAFF. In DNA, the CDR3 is TGCGCCAGCAGCGACGGGACAGGGGGCCTCGGCACTGAAGCTTTCTTT. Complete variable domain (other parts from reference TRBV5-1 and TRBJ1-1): KAGVTQTPRYLIKTRGQQVTLSCSPISGHRSVSWYQQTPGQGLQFLFEYFSETQRNKGNFPGRFSGRQFSNSRSEMNVSTLELGDSALYLCASSDGTGGLGTEAFFGQGTRLTVV.

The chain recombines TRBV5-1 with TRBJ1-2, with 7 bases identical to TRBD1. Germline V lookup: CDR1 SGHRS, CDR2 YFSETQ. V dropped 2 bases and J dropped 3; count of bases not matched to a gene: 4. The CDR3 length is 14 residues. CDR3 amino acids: CASSLSDRDYGYTF. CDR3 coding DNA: TGCGCCAGCAGCTTAAGCGACAGGGACTATGGCTACACCTTC.

The DNA of the CDR3 is TGCGCCAGCAGCTTTCGGACGGGGTATGGCTACACCTTC. This translates into CASSFRTGYGYTF. The chain recombines TRBV5-1 with TRBJ1-2; D is unresolved. The germline V gene encodes CDR1 SGHRS and CDR2 YFSETQ. The ends were cut back, 2 bases at V and 5 bases at J, with 10 bases in the middle. The CDR3 extends over 13 amino acids.

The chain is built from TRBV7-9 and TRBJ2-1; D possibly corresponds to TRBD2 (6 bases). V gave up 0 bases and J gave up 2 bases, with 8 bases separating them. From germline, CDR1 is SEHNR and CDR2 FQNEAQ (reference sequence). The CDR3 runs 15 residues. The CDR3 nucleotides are TGTGCCAGCAGCTTAGCGGGAGGCCCCTACAATGAGCAGTTCTTC. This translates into CASSLAGGPYNEQFF.

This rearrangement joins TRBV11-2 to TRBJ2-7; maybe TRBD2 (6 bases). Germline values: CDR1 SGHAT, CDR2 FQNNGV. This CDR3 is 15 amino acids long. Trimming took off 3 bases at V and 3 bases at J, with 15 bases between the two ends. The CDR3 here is CASSFGGERVYEQYF. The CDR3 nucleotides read TGTGCCAGCAGCTTTGGCGGGGAACGGGTCTACGAGCAGTACTTC.

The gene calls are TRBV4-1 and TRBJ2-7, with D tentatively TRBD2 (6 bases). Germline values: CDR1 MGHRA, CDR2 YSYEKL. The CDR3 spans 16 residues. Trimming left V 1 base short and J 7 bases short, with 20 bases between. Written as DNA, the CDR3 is TGCGCCAGCAGCCAAGGGGGCGCGGGACGGCTACGGGAGCAGTACTTC. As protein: CASSQGGAGRLREQYF.

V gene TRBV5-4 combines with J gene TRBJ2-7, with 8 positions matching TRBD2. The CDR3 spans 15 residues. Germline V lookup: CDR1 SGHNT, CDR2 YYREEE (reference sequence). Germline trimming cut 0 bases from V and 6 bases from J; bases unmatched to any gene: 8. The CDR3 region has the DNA TGTGCCAGCAGCTTGGCGGGTAGCGGGATCTTCGAGCAGTACTTC. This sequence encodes CASSLAGSGIFEQYF.